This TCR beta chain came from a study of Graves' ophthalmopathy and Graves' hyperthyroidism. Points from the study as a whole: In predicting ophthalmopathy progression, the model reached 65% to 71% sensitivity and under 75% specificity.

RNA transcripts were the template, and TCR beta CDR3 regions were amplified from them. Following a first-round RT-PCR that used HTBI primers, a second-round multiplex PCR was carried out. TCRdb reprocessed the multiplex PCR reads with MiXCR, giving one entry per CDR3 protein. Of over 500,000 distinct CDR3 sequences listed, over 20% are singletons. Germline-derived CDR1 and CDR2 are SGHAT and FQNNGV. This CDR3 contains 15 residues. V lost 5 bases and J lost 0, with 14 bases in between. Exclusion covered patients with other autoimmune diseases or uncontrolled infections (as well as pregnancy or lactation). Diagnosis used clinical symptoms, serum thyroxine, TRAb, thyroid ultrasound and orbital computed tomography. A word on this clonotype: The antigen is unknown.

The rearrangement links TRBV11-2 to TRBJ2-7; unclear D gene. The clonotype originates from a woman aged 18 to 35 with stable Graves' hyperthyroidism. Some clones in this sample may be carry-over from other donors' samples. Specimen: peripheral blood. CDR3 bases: TGTGCCAGCAGCCCCTCATTGAGCCCCTCCTACGAGCAGTACTTC. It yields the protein CASSPSLSPSYEQYF. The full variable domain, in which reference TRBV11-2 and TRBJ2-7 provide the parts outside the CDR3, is EAGVAQSPRYKIIEKRQSVAFWCNPISGHATLYWYQQILGQGPKLLIQFQNNGVVDDSQLPKDRFSAERLKGVDSTLKIQPAKLEDSAVYLCASSPSLSPSYEQYFGPGTRLTVT.